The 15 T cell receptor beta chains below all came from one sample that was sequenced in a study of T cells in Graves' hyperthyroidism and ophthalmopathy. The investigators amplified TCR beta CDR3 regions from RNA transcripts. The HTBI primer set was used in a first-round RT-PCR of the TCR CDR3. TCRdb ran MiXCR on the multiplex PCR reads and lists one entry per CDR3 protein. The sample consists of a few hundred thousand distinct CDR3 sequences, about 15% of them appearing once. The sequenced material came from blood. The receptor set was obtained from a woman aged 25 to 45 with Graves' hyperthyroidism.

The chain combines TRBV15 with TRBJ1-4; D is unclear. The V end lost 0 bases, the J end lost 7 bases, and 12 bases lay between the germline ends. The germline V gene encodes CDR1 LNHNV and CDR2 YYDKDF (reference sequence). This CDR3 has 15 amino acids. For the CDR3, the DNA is TGTGCCACCAGCAGAGATCGAGGATTGACTGAAAAACTGTTTTTT. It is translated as CATSRDRGLTEKLFF.

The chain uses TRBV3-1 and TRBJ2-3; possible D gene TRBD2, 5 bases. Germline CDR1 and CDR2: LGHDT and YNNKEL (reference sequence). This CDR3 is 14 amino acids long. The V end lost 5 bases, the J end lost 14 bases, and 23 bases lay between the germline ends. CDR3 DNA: TGTGCCAGCAGCTACCATAGACCGGACTCCGTTGCGTATTTT. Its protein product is CASSYHRPDSVAYF.

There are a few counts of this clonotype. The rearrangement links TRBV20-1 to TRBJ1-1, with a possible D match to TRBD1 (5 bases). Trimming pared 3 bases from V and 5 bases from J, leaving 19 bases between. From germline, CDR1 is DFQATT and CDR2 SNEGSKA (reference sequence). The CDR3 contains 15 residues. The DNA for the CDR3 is TGCAGTGCTAGGGGGCAGGGTAATGCCAGGACTGAAGCTTTCTTT. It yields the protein CSARGQGNARTEAFF.

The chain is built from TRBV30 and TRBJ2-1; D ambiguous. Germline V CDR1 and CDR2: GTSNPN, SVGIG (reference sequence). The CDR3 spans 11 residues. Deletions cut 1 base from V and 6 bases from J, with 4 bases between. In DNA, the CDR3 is TGTGCCTGGAGTGAGGCCAATGAGCAGTTCTTC. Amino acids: CAWSEANEQFF. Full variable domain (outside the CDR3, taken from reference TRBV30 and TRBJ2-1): SQTIHQWPATLVQPVGSPLSLECTVEGTSNPNLYWYRQAAGRGLQLLFYSVGIGQISSEVPQNLSASRPQDRQFILSSKKLLLSDSGFYLCAWSEANEQFFGPGTRLTVL.

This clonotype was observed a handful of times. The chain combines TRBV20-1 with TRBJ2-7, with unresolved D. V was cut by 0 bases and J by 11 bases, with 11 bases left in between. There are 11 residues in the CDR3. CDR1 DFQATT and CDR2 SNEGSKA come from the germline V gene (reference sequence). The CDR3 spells CSARDPPREYF. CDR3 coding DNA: TGCAGTGCTAGAGATCCCCCGAGAGAGTACTTC.

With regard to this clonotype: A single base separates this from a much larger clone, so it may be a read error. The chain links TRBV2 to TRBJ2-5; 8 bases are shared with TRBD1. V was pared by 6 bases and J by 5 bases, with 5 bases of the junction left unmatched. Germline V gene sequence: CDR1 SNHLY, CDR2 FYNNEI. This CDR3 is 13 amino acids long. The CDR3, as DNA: TGTGCCAGCAGCCGACAGGGGCCGGAGACCCAGTACTTC. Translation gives CASSRQGPETQYF.

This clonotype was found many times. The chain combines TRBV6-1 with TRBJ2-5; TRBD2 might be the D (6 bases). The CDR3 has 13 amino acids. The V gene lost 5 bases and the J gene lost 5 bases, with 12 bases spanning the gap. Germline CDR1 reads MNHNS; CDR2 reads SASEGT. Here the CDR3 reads CASSQNAGETQYF. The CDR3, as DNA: TGTGCCAGCAGTCAGAACGCGGGGGAGACCCAGTACTTC.

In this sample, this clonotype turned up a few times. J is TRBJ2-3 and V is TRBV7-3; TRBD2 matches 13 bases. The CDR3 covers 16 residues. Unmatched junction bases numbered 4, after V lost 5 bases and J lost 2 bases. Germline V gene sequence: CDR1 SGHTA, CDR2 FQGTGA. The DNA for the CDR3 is TGTGCCAGCAGCGCGGGACTAGCGGGGATCACAGATACGCAGTATTTT. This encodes CASSAGLAGITDTQYF.

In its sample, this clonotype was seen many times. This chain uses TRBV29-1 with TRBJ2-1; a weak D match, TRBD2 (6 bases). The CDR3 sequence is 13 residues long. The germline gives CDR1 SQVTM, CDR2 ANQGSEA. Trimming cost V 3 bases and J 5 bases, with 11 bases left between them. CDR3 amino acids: CSVEWRGHNEQFF. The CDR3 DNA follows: TGCAGCGTTGAGTGGCGGGGACACAATGAGCAGTTCTTC.

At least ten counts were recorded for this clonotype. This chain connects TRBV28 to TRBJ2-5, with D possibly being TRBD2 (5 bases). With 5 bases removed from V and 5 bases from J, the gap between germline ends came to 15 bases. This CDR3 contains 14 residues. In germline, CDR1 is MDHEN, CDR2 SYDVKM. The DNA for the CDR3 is TGTGCCAGCAGTCCCTCTGGGAGTGATGAGACCCAGTACTTC. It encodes CASSPSGSDETQYF. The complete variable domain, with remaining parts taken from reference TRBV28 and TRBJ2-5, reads DVKVTQSSRYLVKRTGEKVFLECVQDMDHENMFWYRQDPGLGLRLIYFSYDVKMKEKGDIPEGYSVSREKKERFSLILESASTNQTSMYLCASSPSGSDETQYFGPGTRLLVL.

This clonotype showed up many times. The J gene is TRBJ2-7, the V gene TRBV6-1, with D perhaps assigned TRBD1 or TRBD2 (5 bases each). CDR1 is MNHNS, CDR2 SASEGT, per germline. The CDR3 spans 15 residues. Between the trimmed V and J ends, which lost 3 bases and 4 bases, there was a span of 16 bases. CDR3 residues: CASSDPGRSEYEQYF. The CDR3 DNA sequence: TGTGCCAGCAGTGATCCGGGACGGAGCGAGTACGAGCAGTACTTC.

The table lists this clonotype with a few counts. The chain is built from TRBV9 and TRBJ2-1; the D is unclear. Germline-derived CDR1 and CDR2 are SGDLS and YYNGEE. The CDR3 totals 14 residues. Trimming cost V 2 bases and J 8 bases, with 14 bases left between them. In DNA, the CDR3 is TGTGCCAGCAGCGTTGGTGGGAAGCTGGATGAGCAGTTCTTC. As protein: CASSVGGKLDEQFF.

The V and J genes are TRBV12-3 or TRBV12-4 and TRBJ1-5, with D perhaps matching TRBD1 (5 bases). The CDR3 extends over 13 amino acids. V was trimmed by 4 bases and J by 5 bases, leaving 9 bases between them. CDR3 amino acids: CASSSWDDQPQHF. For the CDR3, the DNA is TGTGCCAGCAGTTCCTGGGACGATCAGCCCCAGCATTTT.

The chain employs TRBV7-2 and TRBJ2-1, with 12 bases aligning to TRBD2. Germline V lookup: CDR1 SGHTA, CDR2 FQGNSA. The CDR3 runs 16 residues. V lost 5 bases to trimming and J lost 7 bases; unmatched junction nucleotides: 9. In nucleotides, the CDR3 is TGTGCCAGCAGCCCTACGACTAGCGGGAGCGGGAATGAGCAGTTCTTC. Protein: CASSPTTSGSGNEQFF.

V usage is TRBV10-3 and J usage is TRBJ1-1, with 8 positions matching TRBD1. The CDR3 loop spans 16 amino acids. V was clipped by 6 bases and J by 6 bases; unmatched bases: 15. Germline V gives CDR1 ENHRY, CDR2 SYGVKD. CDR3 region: CAISAGSGTGGAEAFF. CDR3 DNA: TGTGCCATCAGCGCCGGCTCCGGGACAGGTGGCGCTGAAGCTTTCTTT.